These 26 T cell receptor beta chains were sequenced from one sample in a study of blood T cell repertoires in COVID-19. Method: immunoSEQ multiplex PCR; TCRdb's copy keeps in-frame clones and lacks some. The sample shows fewer than 60,000 clones, roughly 84% of them seen only once. The material sequenced was peripheral blood. The receptors were sampled from a human donor in a cohort sampled during active COVID-19.

This clone has a handful of counts. The chain employs TRBV7-9 and TRBJ2-7, with TRBD2 matching 9 bases. Germline values: CDR1 SEHNR, CDR2 FQNEAQ (reference sequence). This CDR3 comprises 14 residues. The ends lost 6 bases at V and 1 base at J; junction bases unmatched: 4. The CDR3 is CASSRLAASYEQYF. The CDR3, as DNA: TGTGCCAGCAGTAGACTAGCGGCTTCCTACGAGCAGTACTTC. Complete variable domain (other parts from reference TRBV7-9 and TRBJ2-7): DTGVSQNPRHKITKRGQNVTFRCDPISEHNRLYWYRQTLGQGPEFLTYFQNEAQLEKSRLLSDRFSAERPKGSFSTLEIQRTEQGDSAMYLCASSRLAASYEQYFGPGTRLTVT.

This sequence joins TRBV18 and TRBJ2-5, with 9 bases lining up with TRBD2. The CDR3 is 14 amino acids. Germline assignment: CDR1 KGHSH and CDR2 LQKENI. Unmatched junction bases numbered 4, after V lost 3 bases and J lost 5 bases. The CDR3 is CASSPAGGSETQYF. The CDR3 DNA reads as TGTGCCAGCTCACCTGCGGGAGGGTCGGAGACCCAGTACTTC.

The V and J genes are TRBV6-2 or TRBV6-3 and TRBJ2-7; 12 nucleotides match TRBD1. J lost 5 bases, V lost 0 bases, and 5 bases had no gene match. In germline, CDR1 is MNHEY, CDR2 SVGEGT. The CDR3 is 16 residues long. The CDR3 region is CASSYSSGTGGHEQYF. CDR3 sequence (DNA): TGTGCCAGCAGTTACTCGTCCGGGACAGGGGGCCACGAGCAGTACTTC.

This sequence joins TRBV7-6 and TRBJ2-2, with D maybe TRBD2 (5 bases). The CDR3 is 14 amino acids. Trimming stripped 1 base from V and 5 bases from J, with 8 bases between. CDR1 is SGHVS and CDR2 is FNYEAQ in the germline V gene. CDR3: CASSLVLETGELFF. The CDR3 DNA is TGTGCCAGCAGCTTAGTACTAGAGACCGGGGAGCTGTTTTTT.

This chain joins TRBV29-1 and TRBJ1-2, with 9 bases identical to TRBD1. Per germline, CDR1 SQVTM and CDR2 ANQGSEA. V was clipped by 0 bases and J by 2 bases; unmatched bases: 4. The CDR3 spans 15 residues. CDR3 sequence (DNA): TGCAGCGTTGAAGAGGGACAGGGCAGAAACTATGGCTACACCTTC. Translating gives CSVEEGQGRNYGYTF.

Written as DNA, the CDR3 is TGTGCCAGCAGTTTATACAGGGGAGGAGAGACCCAGTACTTC. Protein product: CASSLYRGGETQYF. The chain uses TRBV27 and TRBJ2-5, with D possibly being TRBD1 (7 bases). The V gene's germline CDR1 is MNHEY and CDR2 SMNVEV (reference sequence). This CDR3 has 14 amino acids. Deletions cut 1 base from V and 4 bases from J, with 10 bases between.

J is TRBJ2-1 and V is TRBV28; tentative D call: TRBD2 (6 bases). This CDR3 comprises 16 residues. V was clipped by 5 bases and J by 1 base, with 15 bases between them. Germline loops: CDR1 MDHEN, CDR2 SYDVKM. The CDR3 is CASSPIRLDSYNEQFF. DNA for the CDR3: TGTGCCAGCAGTCCCATCCGACTAGATTCCTACAATGAGCAGTTCTTC.

The V and J genes are TRBV18 and TRBJ2-4; the match to TRBD1 covers 8 bases. V lost 3 bases, J lost 8 bases, and 3 bases stayed unmatched. The CDR3 is made up of 13 amino acids. CDR1 and CDR2 (germline): KGHSH, LQKENI. CDR3 nucleotide sequence: TGTGCCAGCTCACCTGGACAGGGCGACATTCAGTACTTC. Translating it yields CASSPGQGDIQYF. The full variable domain, its missing parts supplied by reference TRBV18 and TRBJ2-4, is NAGVMQNPRHLVRRRGQEARLRCSPMKGHSHVYWYRQLPEEGLKFMVYLQKENIIDESGMPKERFSAEFPKEGPSILRIQQVVRGDSAAYFCASSPGQGDIQYFGAGTRLSVL.

The V and J genes are TRBV6-1 and TRBJ2-5; D is ambiguous. The length of the CDR3 is 14 residues. The V and J ends lost 1 base and 5 bases respectively, with 11 bases between them. Germline V CDR1 and CDR2: MNHNS, SASEGT. As DNA, the CDR3 is TGTGCCAGCAGTGAAGATGGCTCGCGGGAGACCCAGTACTTC. Translation gives CASSEDGSRETQYF.

The chain carries TRBV3-1 (or the pseudogene TRBV3-2) and TRBJ1-2, with 8 nucleotides matching TRBD1. CDR1 LGHDT and CDR2 YNNKEL come from the germline V gene (reference sequence). Trimming at V came to 4 bases and at J to 7 bases, leaving 8 bases not matched to a gene. The CDR3 runs to 14 residues. CDR3 protein: CASSLMDRAGGYTF. CDR3 bases: TGTGCCAGCAGCCTTATGGACAGGGCTGGTGGCTACACCTTC.

The chain carries TRBV20-1 and TRBJ2-1; 11 positions match TRBD2. Trimming took 3 bases from V and 6 from J; bases not matched to a gene: 7. The germline gives CDR1 DFQATT, CDR2 SNEGSKA (reference sequence). The CDR3 runs 15 residues. Here the CDR3 DNA reads TGCAGTGCTAGTCCACCGGGACTAGCGGTCAATGAGCAGTTCTTC. This encodes CSASPPGLAVNEQFF.

The genes are TRBV2 and TRBJ1-5; weak D call: TRBD1 (5 bases). The V end lost 6 bases, the J end lost 0 bases, and 9 bases lay between the germline ends. CDR1 and CDR2 (germline): SNHLY, FYNNEI. The CDR3 has 14 amino acids. The CDR3 here is CASRGLFSNQPQHF. The DNA of the CDR3 is TGTGCCAGCAGGGGACTGTTTAGCAATCAGCCCCAGCATTTT.

V is TRBV5-6 and J is TRBJ2-2; TRBD2 agrees at 11 bases. The V gene end was trimmed by 4 bases and the J gene end by 5 bases; junction bases not matched to a gene: 7. CDR1 and CDR2 (germline): SGHDT, YYEEEE. The CDR3 consists of 16 residues. CDR3 sequence (DNA): TGTGCCAGCAGCCGTCTAGCGGGAGGTGGGACCGGGGAGCTGTTTTTT. It translates to CASSRLAGGGTGELFF.

J is TRBJ2-2 and V is TRBV7-9; 7 bases map to TRBD1. This CDR3 has 16 residues. Germline V gene sequence: CDR1 SEHNR, CDR2 FQNEAQ (reference sequence). J was trimmed by 7 bases and V by 6 bases; bases with no gene match: 14. This CDR3 is CASRVDRQGDGGELFF. The CDR3 DNA reads TGTGCCAGCAGGGTAGACAGACAGGGAGACGGCGGGGAGCTGTTTTTT.

The chain employs TRBV6-5 and TRBJ2-7; TRBD2 aligns across 10 bases. CDR1 and CDR2 from the germline V gene are MNHEY and SVGAGI. This CDR3 has 14 amino acids. Unmatched junction bases numbered 2, after V lost 2 bases and J lost 4 bases. In DNA form, the CDR3 reads TGTGCCAGCAGTTACGGAGCGGGAGGGTACGAGCAGTACTTC. Translation: CASSYGAGGYEQYF.

The chain is built from TRBV2 and TRBJ2-3, with D uncertain. V shed 7 bases and J shed 0 bases, with 14 bases lying between them. CDR1 is SNHLY and CDR2 is FYNNEI in the germline V gene. CDR3 length: 15 residues. In DNA form, the CDR3 reads TGTGCCAGCAACAGAGCTGGGTTTAGCACAGATACGCAGTATTTT. Its protein is CASNRAGFSTDTQYF.

V gene TRBV3-1 (or the pseudogene TRBV3-2) combines with J gene TRBJ1-2; maybe TRBD1 (5 bases). The length of the CDR3 is 17 residues. Per the germline V gene, CDR1 is LGHDT and CDR2 is YNNKEL (reference sequence). V was clipped by 1 base and J by 0 bases, with 15 bases between them. The CDR3 loop is CASSQGVGAAANYGYTF. The DNA of the CDR3 is TGTGCCAGCAGCCAAGGAGTAGGGGCCGCAGCTAACTATGGCTACACCTTC.

V usage is TRBV28 and J usage is TRBJ1-3, with D possibly being TRBD1 (5 bases). Per the germline V gene, CDR1 is MDHEN and CDR2 is SYDVKM. This CDR3 spans 15 amino acids. V was shortened by 5 bases and J by 8 bases, with 19 bases between the two germline ends. CDR3 sequence (DNA): TGTGCCAGCAGTCCCCCGACAGTGGTCAAAGACACCATATATTTT. Translated, it gives CASSPPTVVKDTIYF.

The chain recombines TRBV29-1 with TRBJ2-7, with D perhaps matching TRBD1 (7 bases). Germline V gene data show CDR1 as SQVTM and CDR2 as ANQGSEA. CDR3 size: 13 residues. Trimming took off 2 bases at V and 6 bases at J, with 14 bases between the two ends. CDR3 bases: TGCAGCGTTGAAATCCGACAGGGAGGCGAGCAGTACTTC. This codes for CSVEIRQGGEQYF.

Regarding this clone: The same CDR3 is also encoded by other DNA sequences in this sample. CDR3 sequence (DNA): TGTGCCAGCTCACCCCTAGCGGGCGAGACCCAGTACTTC. Its protein is CASSPLAGETQYF. The rearrangement links TRBV18 to TRBJ2-5, with 8 positions matching TRBD2. Germline trimming cut 3 bases from V and 5 bases from J; bases unmatched to any gene: 2. CDR1 KGHSH and CDR2 LQKENI come from the germline V gene. The CDR3 is 13 amino acids.

The chain uses TRBV5-1 and TRBJ2-5; 10 bases map to TRBD2. In germline, CDR1 is SGHRS, CDR2 YFSETQ. Germline trimming cut 2 bases from V and 2 bases from J; bases unmatched to any gene: 3. CDR3 length: 15 amino acids. CDR3 in DNA: TGCGCCAGCAGCTTACAACTAGCGGGACAAGAGACCCAGTACTTC. Translation gives CASSLQLAGQETQYF.

This sequence joins TRBV30 and TRBJ2-7, with D perhaps matching TRBD2 (5 bases). The germline V gene has CDR1 GTSNPN and CDR2 SVGIG (reference sequence). V gave up 0 bases and J gave up 2 bases, with 8 bases separating them. The CDR3 runs 13 residues. DNA of the CDR3: TGTGCCTGGAGTGTACGGGGTCCCTACGAGCAGTACTTC. Translation gives CAWSVRGPYEQYF.

The gene calls are TRBV28 and TRBJ1-2; D possibly corresponds to TRBD1 (5 bases). This CDR3 region has 11 residues. In germline, CDR1 is MDHEN, CDR2 SYDVKM. The V end lost 5 bases, the J end lost 5 bases, and 6 bases lay between the germline ends. CDR3 loop: CASSRQYGYTF. The CDR3 DNA sequence: TGTGCCAGCAGTAGACAGTATGGCTACACCTTC.

This chain's CDR3 is CASSRTTGGRETQYF. As DNA, the CDR3 is TGTGCCAGCAGCAGAACGACGGGAGGGCGTGAGACCCAGTACTTC. The V and J genes are TRBV7-9 and TRBJ2-5; 8 nucleotides match TRBD2. The CDR3 covers 15 residues. Trimming removed 5 bases from V and 5 bases from J; junction bases left unmatched: 10. The germline gives CDR1 SEHNR, CDR2 FQNEAQ (reference sequence).

V is TRBV11-3 and J is TRBJ2-2; D may be TRBD2 (5 bases). Trimming cost V 3 bases and J 0 bases, with 8 bases left between them. CDR1 and CDR2 (germline): SGHNT, YENEEA. The CDR3 has 15 amino acids. This CDR3 is CASSLRVTNTGELFF. Here the CDR3 DNA reads TGTGCCAGCAGCTTGAGGGTTACGAACACCGGGGAGCTGTTTTTT.

The chain uses TRBV6-2 or TRBV6-3 and TRBJ2-5, with D uncertain. Trimming shortened V by 0 bases and J by 6 bases, and 8 bases separated the two germline ends. The CDR3 runs to 13 residues. Germline loops: CDR1 MNHEY, CDR2 SVGEGT. CDR3 region: CASSYSAGKTQYF. The CDR3 coding sequence is TGTGCCAGCAGTTACTCGGCTGGCAAGACCCAGTACTTC.